A selection of T cell receptor beta chains follows, all from one sample in a study of blood T cell repertoires in COVID-19. TCRdb keeps only in-frame clones here, not all; method: immunoSEQ multiplex PCR. The sample shows about 250,000 clones, 86% of them seen only once. Source material: peripheral blood. These TCRs come from a woman in her twenties or thirties with active or convalescent COVID-19. Each CDR3 is given with its conserved first and last residue. The order of the fields is clone size, D gene, V gene, J gene, CDR3 protein, CDR3 DNA. A D gene is named only where the DNA matches it firmly. The size entry is marked missing in some rows and otherwise reads once, few, many or a size class.

.	TRBD1	TRBV6-5	TRBJ1-1	CASSNPGQGGPEAFF	TGTGCCAGCAGTAACCCTGGACAGGGCGGACCCGAAGCTTTCTTT
.	TRBD2	TRBV6-4	TRBJ2-3	CASSGGASTDTQYF	TGTGCCAGCAGCGGGGGGGCTTCCACAGATACGCAGTATTTT
.	.	TRBV9	TRBJ1-1	CASSPGYSTEAFF	TGTGCCAGCAGCCCAGGGTATTCCACTGAAGCTTTCTTT
.	.	TRBV6-2/TRBV6-3	TRBJ2-7	CASSYSPRGNYEQYF	TGTGCCAGCAGTTACTCCCCCCGGGGGAACTACGAGCAGTACTTC
.	.	TRBV6-5	TRBJ1-2	CASSYSKGYGYTF	TGTGCCAGCAGTTACTCGAAGGGGTATGGCTACACCTTC
.	TRBD1	TRBV24-1	TRBJ2-2	CATSDPGTGNTGELFF	TGTGCCACCAGTGACCCGGGGACAGGGAACACCGGGGAGCTGTTTTTT
.	TRBD2	TRBV11-2	TRBJ2-7	CASSYGLDFDEQYF	TGTGCCAGCAGCTACGGACTAGACTTTGACGAGCAGTACTTC
.	TRBD1	TRBV7-8	TRBJ2-2	CASSPGGTGHGELFF	TGTGCCAGCAGCCCAGGGGGGACAGGGCACGGGGAGCTGTTTTTT
few	TRBD2	TRBV9	TRBJ2-3	CASSVAGGQNTQYF	TGTGCCAGCAGCGTAGCGGGGGGGCAGAATACGCAGTATTTT
.	.	TRBV30	TRBJ2-7	CAWSVQGQGLGEQYF	TGTGCCTGGAGTGTACAGGGTCAGGGGTTGGGCGAGCAGTACTTC
.	TRBD1	TRBV25-1	TRBJ1-2	CASRGQGDYGYTF	TGTGCCAGCAGGGGACAGGGAGACTATGGCTACACCTTC
.	.	TRBV5-5	TRBJ1-1	CASSTRTLNTEAFF	TGTGCCAGCAGCACAAGAACGTTGAACACTGAAGCTTTCTTT
.	TRBD2	TRBV30	TRBJ2-1	CAWSNGGLAFKFF	TGTGCCTGGAGTAACGGAGGACTAGCTTTTAAGTTCTTC
.	.	TRBV19	TRBJ1-1	CASSIPLGGAFF	TGTGCCAGTAGTATCCCCTTAGGAGGAGCTTTCTTT